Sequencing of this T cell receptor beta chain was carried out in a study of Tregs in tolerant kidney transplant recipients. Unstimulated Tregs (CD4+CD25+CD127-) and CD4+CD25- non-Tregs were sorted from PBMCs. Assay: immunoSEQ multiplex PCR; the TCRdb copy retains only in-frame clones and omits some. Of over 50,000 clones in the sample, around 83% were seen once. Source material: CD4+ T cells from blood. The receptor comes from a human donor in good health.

In nucleotides, the CDR3 is TGTGCCAGCAGTTCTTCTGTCGCTGGCAATGAGCAGTTCTTC. Translating it yields CASSSSVAGNEQFF. The chain joins TRBV6-5 to TRBJ2-1; D uncertain. This CDR3 comprises 14 residues. The ends were cut back, 4 bases at V and 6 bases at J, with 13 bases in the middle. CDR1 and CDR2 (germline): MNHEY, SVGAGI.